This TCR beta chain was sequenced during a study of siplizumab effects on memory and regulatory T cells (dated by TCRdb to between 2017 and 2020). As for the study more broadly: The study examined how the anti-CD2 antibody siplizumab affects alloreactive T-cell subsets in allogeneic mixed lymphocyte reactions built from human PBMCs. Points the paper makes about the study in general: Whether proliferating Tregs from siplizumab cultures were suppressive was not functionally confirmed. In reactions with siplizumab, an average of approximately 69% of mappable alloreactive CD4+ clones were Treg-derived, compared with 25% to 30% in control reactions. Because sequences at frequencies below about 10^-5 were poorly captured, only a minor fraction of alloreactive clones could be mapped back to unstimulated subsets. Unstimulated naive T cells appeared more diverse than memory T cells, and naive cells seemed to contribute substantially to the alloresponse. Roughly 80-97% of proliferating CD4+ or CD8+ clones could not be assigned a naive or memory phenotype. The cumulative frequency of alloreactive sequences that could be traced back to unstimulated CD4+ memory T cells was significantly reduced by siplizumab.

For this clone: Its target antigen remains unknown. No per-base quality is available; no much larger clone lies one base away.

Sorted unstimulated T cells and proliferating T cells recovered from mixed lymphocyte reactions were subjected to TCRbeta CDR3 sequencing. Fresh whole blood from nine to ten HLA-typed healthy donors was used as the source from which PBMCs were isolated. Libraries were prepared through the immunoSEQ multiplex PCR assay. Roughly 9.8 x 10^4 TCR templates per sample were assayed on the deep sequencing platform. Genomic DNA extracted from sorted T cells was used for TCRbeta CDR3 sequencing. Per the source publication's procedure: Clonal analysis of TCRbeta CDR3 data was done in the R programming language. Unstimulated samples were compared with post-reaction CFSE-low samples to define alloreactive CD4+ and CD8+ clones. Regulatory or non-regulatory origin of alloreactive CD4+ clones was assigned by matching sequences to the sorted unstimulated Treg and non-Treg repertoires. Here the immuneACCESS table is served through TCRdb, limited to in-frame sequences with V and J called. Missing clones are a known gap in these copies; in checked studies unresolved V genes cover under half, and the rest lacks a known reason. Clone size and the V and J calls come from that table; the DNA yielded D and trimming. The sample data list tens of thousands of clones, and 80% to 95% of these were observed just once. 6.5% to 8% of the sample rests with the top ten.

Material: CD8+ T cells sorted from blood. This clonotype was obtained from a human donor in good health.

The CDR3 protein sequence reads: CASSVGLDRGNYGYTF. The DNA sequence reads TGTGCCAGCAGCGTAGGCCTGGACAGGGGGAACTATGGCTACACCTTC. Here the chain combines TRBV9 and TRBJ1-2; TRBD1 matches 10 bases in the middle. The germline V end is reduced by 0 bases and the J end by 2 bases; junction bases left unmatched: 4. For CDR1 and CDR2, the germline V gene lists SGDLS and YYNGEE. From the cysteine through the phenylalanine, the CDR3 covers 16 amino acids. Only the CDR3 DNA is retained, 48 bases long and in frame from the first base.